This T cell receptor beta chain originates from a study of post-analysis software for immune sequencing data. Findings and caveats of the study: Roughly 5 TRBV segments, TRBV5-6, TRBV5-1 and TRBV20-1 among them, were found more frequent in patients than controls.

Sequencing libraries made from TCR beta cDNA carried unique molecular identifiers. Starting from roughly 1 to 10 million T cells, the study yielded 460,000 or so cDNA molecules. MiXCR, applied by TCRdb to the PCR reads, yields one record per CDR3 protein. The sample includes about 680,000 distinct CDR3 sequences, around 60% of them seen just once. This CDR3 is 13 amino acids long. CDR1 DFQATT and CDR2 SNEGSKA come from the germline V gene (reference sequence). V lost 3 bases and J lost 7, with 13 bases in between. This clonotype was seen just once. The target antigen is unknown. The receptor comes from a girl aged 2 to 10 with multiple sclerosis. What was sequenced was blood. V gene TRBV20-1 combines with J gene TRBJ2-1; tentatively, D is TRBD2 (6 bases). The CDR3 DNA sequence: TGCAGTGCTAGGCCGGGACTGGGAAATGAGCAGTTCTTC. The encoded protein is CSARPGLGNEQFF.